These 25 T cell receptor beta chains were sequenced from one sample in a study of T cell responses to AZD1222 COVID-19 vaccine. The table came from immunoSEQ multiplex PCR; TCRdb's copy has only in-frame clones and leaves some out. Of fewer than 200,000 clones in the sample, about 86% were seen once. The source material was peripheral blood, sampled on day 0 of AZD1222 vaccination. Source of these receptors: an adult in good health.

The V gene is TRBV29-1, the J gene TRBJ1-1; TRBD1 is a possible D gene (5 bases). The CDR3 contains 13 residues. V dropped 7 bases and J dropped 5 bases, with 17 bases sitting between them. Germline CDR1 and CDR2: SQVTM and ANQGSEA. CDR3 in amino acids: CSGGGTGGTEAFF. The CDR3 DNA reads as TGCAGCGGTGGGGGGACTGGAGGTACTGAAGCTTTCTTT. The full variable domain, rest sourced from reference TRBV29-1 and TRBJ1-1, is SAVISQKPSRDICQRGTSLTIQCQVDSQVTMMFWYRQQPGQSLTLIATANQGSEATYESGFVIDKFPISRPNLTFSTLTVSNMSPEDSSIYLCSGGGTGGTEAFFGQGTRLTVV.

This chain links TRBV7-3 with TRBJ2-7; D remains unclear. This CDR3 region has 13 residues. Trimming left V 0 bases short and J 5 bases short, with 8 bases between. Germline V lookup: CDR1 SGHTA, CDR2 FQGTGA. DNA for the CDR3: TGTGCCAGCAGCTTAACGTACGCTGACGAGCAGTACTTC. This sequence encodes CASSLTYADEQYF.

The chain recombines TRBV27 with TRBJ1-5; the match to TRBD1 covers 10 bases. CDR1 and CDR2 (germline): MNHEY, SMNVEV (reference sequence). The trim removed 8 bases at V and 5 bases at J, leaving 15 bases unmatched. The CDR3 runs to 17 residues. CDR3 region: CASSLSFVGTGDQPQHF. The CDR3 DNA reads TGTGCCAGCTCTCTTTCGTTTGTGGGGACAGGGGATCAGCCCCAGCATTTT.

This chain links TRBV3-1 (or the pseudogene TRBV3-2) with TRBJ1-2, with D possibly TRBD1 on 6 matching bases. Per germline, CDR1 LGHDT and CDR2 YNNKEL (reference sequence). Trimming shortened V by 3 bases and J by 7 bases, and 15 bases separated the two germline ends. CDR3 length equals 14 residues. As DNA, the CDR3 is TGTGCCAGCAGCCATTGGCAGGGGAATGGTGGCTACACCTTC. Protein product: CASSHWQGNGGYTF.

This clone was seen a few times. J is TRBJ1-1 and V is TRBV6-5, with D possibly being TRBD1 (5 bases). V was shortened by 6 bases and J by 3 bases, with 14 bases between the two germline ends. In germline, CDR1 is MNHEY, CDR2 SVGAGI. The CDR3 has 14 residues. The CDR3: CASRGLTVYTEAFF. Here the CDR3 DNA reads TGTGCCAGCAGGGGACTGACAGTTTACACTGAAGCTTTCTTT.

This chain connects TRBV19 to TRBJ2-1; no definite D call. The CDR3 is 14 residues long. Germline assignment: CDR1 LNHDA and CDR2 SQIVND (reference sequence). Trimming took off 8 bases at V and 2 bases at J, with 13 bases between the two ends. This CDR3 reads CASSLYGPYNEQFF. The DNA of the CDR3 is TGTGCCAGTTCGTTGTATGGGCCCTACAATGAGCAGTTCTTC.

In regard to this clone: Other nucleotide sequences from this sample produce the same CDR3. CDR3 residues: CASSVGTENSPLHF. CDR3 bases: TGTGCCAGCAGTGTAGGGACAGAGAATTCACCCCTCCACTTT. V gene TRBV2 combines with J gene TRBJ1-6, with 7 bases lining up with TRBD1. CDR1 SNHLY and CDR2 FYNNEI come from the germline V gene. The V gene end was trimmed by 4 bases and the J gene end by 7 bases; junction bases not matched to a gene: 4. CDR3 length: 14 residues.

The CDR3 DNA is TGTGCCAGCAGCGTAGGTAGCGCGCAAGAGACCCAGTACTTC. Protein product: CASSVGSAQETQYF. The J gene is TRBJ2-5, the V gene TRBV9, with D maybe TRBD2 (5 bases). Trimming took off 0 bases at V and 2 bases at J, with 8 bases between the two ends. The germline V gene has CDR1 SGDLS and CDR2 YYNGEE. This CDR3 region has 14 residues.

CDR3 DNA: TGTGCCAGCAGTCCGGGGGGGACTCAGTCCATTCAGCCCCAGCATTTT. Protein sequence: CASSPGGTQSIQPQHF. The chain couples TRBV28 to TRBJ1-5; TRBD1 is a possible D gene (5 bases). V lost 5 bases to trimming and J lost 6 bases, with 20 bases between them. This CDR3 comprises 16 residues. The germline CDR1 and CDR2 sequences are MDHEN and SYDVKM.

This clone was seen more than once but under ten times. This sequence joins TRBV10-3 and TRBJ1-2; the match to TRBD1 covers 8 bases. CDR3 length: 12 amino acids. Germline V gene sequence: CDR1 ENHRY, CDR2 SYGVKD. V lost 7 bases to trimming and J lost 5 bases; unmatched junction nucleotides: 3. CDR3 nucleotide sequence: TGTGCCATCACCCGGGACAGGTATGGCTACACCTTC. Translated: CAITRDRYGYTF.

CDR3 region: CASSLGVHTEAFF. CDR3 in DNA: TGCGCCAGCAGCTTGGGAGTCCACACTGAAGCTTTCTTT. This chain connects TRBV5-1 to TRBJ1-1; D is uncertain. Germline assignment: CDR1 SGHRS and CDR2 YFSETQ. Trimming shortened V by 0 bases and J by 3 bases, and 6 bases separated the two germline ends. CDR3 length equals 13 residues.

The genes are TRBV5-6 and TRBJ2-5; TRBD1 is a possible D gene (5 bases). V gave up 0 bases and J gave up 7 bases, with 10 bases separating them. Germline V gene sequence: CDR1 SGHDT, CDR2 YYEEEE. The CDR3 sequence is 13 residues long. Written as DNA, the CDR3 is TGTGCCAGCAGCTTGGAGGCTAGGGGGACCCAGTACTTC. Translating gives CASSLEARGTQYF.

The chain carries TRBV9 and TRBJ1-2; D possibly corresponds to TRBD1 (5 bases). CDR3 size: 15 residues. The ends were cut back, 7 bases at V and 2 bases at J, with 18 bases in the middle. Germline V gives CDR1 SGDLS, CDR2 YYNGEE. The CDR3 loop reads CASALGERGNYGYTF. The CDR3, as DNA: TGTGCCAGCGCCTTGGGGGAAAGGGGCAACTATGGCTACACCTTC.

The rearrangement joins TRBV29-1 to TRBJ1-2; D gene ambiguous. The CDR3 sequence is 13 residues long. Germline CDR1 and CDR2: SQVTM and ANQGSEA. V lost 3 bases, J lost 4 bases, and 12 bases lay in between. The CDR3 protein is CSVDEPGIYGYTF. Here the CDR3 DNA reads TGCAGCGTTGACGAACCGGGTATCTATGGCTACACCTTC.

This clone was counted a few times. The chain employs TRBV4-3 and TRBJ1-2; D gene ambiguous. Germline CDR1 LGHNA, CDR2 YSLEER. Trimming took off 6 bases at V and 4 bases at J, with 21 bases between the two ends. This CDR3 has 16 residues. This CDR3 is CASRTFGSLNLYGYTF. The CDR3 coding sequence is TGCGCCAGCAGGACGTTTGGTTCCTTAAACCTCTATGGCTACACCTTC.

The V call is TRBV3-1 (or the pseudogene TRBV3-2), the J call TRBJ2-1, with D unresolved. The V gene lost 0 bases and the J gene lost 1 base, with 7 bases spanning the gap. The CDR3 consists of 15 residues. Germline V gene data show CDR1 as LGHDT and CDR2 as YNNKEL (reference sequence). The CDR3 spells CASSQERSSYNEQFF. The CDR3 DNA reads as TGTGCCAGCAGCCAAGAGCGGAGTTCCTACAATGAGCAGTTCTTC.

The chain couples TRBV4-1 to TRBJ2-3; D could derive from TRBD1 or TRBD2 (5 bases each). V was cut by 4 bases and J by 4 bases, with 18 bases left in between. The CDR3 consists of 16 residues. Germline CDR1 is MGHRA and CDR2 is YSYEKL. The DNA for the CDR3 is TGCGCCAGCAGCCCAGGGACCCCCCCGTCGGCAGATACGCAGTATTTT. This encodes CASSPGTPPSADTQYF.

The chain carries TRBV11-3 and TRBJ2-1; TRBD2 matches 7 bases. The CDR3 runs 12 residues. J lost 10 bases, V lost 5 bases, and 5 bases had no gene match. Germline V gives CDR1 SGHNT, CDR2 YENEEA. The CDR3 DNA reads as TGTGCCAGCAGCCGGGCGGGAGAGGAGCAGTTCTTC. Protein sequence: CASSRAGEEQFF.

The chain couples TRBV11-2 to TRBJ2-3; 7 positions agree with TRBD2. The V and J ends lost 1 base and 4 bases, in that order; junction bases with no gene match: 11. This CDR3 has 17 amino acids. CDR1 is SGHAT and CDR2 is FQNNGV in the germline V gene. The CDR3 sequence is CASSLASTSPRADTQYF. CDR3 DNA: TGTGCCAGCAGCTTAGCCTCGACTAGCCCAAGGGCAGATACGCAGTATTTT.

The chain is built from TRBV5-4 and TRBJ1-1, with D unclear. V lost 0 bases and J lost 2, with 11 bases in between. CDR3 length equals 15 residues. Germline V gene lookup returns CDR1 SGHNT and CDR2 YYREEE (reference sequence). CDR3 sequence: CASSLEVNLNTEAFF. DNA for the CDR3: TGTGCCAGCAGCTTGGAGGTAAACCTTAACACTGAAGCTTTCTTT.

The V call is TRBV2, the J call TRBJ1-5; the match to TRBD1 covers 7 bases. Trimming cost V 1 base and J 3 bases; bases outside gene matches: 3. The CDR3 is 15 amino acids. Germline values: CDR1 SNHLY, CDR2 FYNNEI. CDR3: CASSEGQGYNQPQHF. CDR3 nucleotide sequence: TGTGCCAGCAGTGAAGGACAGGGTTACAATCAGCCCCAGCATTTT. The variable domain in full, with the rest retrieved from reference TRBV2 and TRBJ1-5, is EPEVTQTPSHQVTQMGQEVILRCVPISNHLYFYWYRQILGQKVEFLVSFYNNEISEKSEIFDDQFSVERPDGSNFTLKIRSTKLEDSAMYFCASSEGQGYNQPQHFGDGTRLSIL.

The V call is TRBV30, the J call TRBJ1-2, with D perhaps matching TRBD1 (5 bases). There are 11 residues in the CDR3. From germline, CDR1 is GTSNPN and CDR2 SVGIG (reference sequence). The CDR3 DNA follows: TGTGCATGGGACCGGGTCTATGGCTACACCTTC. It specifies CAWDRVYGYTF.

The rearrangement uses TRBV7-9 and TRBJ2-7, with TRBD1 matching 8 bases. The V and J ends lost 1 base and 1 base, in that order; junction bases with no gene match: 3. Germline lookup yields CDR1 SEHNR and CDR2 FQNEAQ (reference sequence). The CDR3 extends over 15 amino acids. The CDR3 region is CASSLVGQGSYEQYF. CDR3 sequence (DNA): TGTGCCAGCAGCTTAGTAGGACAGGGTTCCTACGAGCAGTACTTC.

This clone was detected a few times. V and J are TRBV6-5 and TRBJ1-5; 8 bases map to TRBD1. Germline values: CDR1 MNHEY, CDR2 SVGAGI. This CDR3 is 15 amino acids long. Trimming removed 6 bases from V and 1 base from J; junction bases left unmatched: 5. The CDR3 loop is CASRPRGLSNQPQHF. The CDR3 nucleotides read TGTGCCAGCAGGCCCAGGGGGCTGAGCAATCAGCCCCAGCATTTT.

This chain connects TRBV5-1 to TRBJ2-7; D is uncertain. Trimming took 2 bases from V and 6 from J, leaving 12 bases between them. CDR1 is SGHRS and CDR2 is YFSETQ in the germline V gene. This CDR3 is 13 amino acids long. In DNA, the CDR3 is TGCGCCAGCAGCTTCGACATTTCGGGCGAGCAGTACTTC. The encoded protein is CASSFDISGEQYF. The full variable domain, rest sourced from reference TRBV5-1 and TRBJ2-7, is KAGVTQTPRYLIKTRGQQVTLSCSPISGHRSVSWYQQTPGQGLQFLFEYFSETQRNKGNFPGRFSGRQFSNSRSEMNVSTLELGDSALYLCASSFDISGEQYFGPGTRLTVT.